This is a list of T cell receptor beta chains from one sample in a study of blood T cell repertoires in COVID-19. Only in-frame clones appear in the TCRdb table, and some are missing; sequencing was by immunoSEQ multiplex PCR. The sample has some 400,000 clones, more than 70% seen once. Sequencing was carried out using peripheral blood. These receptors came from a woman aged 25 to 39 with COVID-19, enrolled during active disease. CDR3s include the opening cysteine and the closing phenylalanine or tryptophan. A D gene is named only where the DNA matches it firmly. Clone sizes are given selectively: once, few, many, or a class where the clone is expanded.

>TRBV7-9|NA|NA|TRBJ2-2|13
CASSRELTGELFF
TGTGCCAGCAGCCGCGAGCTCACCGGGGAGCTGTTTTTT
>TRBV5-5|NA|NA|TRBJ2-4|15
CASSVGTAGGNIQYF
TGTGCCAGCAGCGTGGGGACAGCCGGGGGGAACATTCAGTACTTC
>TRBV5-4|TRBD1|few|TRBJ1-2|15
CASSKGQGPNYGYTF
TGTGCCAGCAGCAAAGGACAGGGCCCTAACTATGGCTACACCTTC
>TRBV18|NA|once|TRBJ2-7|12
CASSPAGGEQYF
TGTGCCAGCTCACCAGCAGGAGGGGAGCAGTACTTC
>TRBV21-1|NA|NA|TRBJ2-1|15
CASSSTSGSYNEQFF
TGTGCCAGCAGCTCAACTAGCGGGAGCTACAATGAGCAGTTCTTC
>TRBV18|NA|NA|TRBJ1-2|18
CASSPSPGTRGGNYGYTF
TGTGCCAGCTCCCCTTCCCCCGGGACACGAGGGGGTAACTATGGCTACACCTTC
>TRBV2|TRBD1|few|TRBJ1-5|14
CASSRGQGLQPQHF
TGTGCCAGCAGCAGAGGACAGGGGTTGCAGCCCCAGCATTTT
>TRBV28|NA|NA|TRBJ1-4|13
CASKSGSNEKLFF
TGTGCCAGCAAGTCAGGGTCTAATGAAAAACTGTTTTTT
>TRBV18|NA|NA|TRBJ2-3|17
CASSPNLPWTSTDTQYF
TGTGCCAGCTCACCAAATCTCCCATGGACTAGCACAGATACGCAGTATTTT
>TRBV7-2|TRBD2|NA|TRBJ2-2|18
CASSFLPRTSGRSGELFF
TGTGCCAGCAGCTTCCTCCCCCGAACTAGCGGGAGGTCAGGGGAGCTGTTTTTT
>TRBV2|TRBD1|once|TRBJ2-1|14
CASSRTGVYNEQFF
TGTGCCAGCAGTCGGACAGGGGTTTACAATGAGCAGTTCTTC
>TRBV11-2|TRBD1|NA|TRBJ1-2|13
CASSLTGYGSYTF
TGTGCCAGCAGCTTGACAGGGTACGGAAGCTACACCTTC
>TRBV21-1|NA|once|TRBJ2-7|15
CASSKEVRTAYEQYF
TGTGCCAGCAGCAAAGAGGTCAGAACAGCCTACGAGCAGTACTTC
>TRBV27|NA|few|TRBJ1-4|15
CASSSAGTTNEKLFF
TGTGCCAGCAGTTCCGCAGGGACTACTAATGAAAAACTGTTTTTT
>TRBV21-1|NA|NA|TRBJ2-7|16
CASSRYGGVGSVEQYF
TGTGCCAGCAGCCGCTACGGGGGTGTGGGGTCCGTCGAGCAGTACTTC
>TRBV12-5|NA|NA|TRBJ2-2|13
CASLHQGTGELFF
TGTGCTAGCCTTCACCAGGGGACCGGGGAGCTGTTTTTT
>TRBV7-3|TRBD2|NA|TRBJ2-2|14
CASSLTSGTGELFF
TGTGCCAGCAGCTTGACTAGCGGCACCGGGGAGCTGTTTTTT
>TRBV4-1|TRBD1|NA|TRBJ2-2|18
CASSQWPGTGKNTGELFF
TGCGCCAGCAGCCAATGGCCGGGGACAGGGAAGAACACCGGGGAGCTGTTTTTT
>TRBV10-1|NA|NA|TRBJ2-1|15
CASSEETGTSYEQFF
TGCGCCAGCAGTGAGGAAACCGGGACATCATATGAGCAGTTCTTC
>TRBV20-1|TRBD2|NA|TRBJ2-1|16
CSASSGWLAGYNEQFF
TGCAGTGCTAGTTCCGGTTGGCTAGCGGGATACAATGAGCAGTTCTTC